This record looks at one TCR beta chain sequence and its context. TCRdb's copy holds only in-frame clones and misses some; the assay was immunoSEQ multiplex PCR. Of 45,000 to 55,000 clones detected, 86% appear once; the ten largest clones hold about 26%. This entry belongs to a study of blood T cell repertoires in COVID-19. V was clipped by 1 base and J by 4 bases, with 16 bases between them. CDR1 and CDR2 (germline): SGHTA, FQGNSA. The CDR3 is 16 residues long. The sequenced sample consisted of peripheral blood. The sequence derives from a woman aged 80 or older with acute or convalescent COVID-19. The chain has TRBV7-2 and TRBJ2-5; D possibly corresponds to TRBD2 (5 bases). The CDR3 here is CASSLGNRGTGETQYF. The CDR3 nucleotides are TGTGCCAGCAGCTTAGGTAACCGGGGTACCGGAGAGACCCAGTACTTC. The full variable domain, with the rest looked up from reference TRBV7-2 and TRBJ2-5, is GAGVSQSPSNKVTEKGKDVELRCDPISGHTALYWYRQSLGQGLEFLIYFQGNSAPDKSGLPSDRFSAERTGGSVSTLTIQRTQQEDSAVYLCASSLGNRGTGETQYFGPGTRLLVL.